This T cell receptor beta chain originates from a study of blood T cell repertoires in COVID-19 (dated by TCRdb to about 2020). Study-wide context: Collaborator samples came from the United States, Italy and Spain and covered acute and convalescent phases of COVID-19. Samples came from the ongoing ImmuneRACE study (first 160 participants) plus 1,254 subjects from 6 global collaborators. The material from the prospective study consisted of cDNA or gDNA derived from T cells, B-cell-depleted T cells, or PBMCs. Where HLA class I and class II types were available, the types were taken from metadata supplied by the sample provider, not from assay-based typing. Nearly every sample came with metadata listing a de-identified subject ID, COVID-19 status, age in years and sex. The repertoires were released in a freely available public database meant as a resource for research on the immune response to SARS-CoV-2. Deeply sampled blood TCRbeta repertoires from subjects exposed to, actively infected with, or recovered from COVID-19 were included in the dataset. The full study reports these points: The amount of clinical and demographic metadata varied by source and participant and was provided uncurated.

In Seattle, one collaborating source enrolled patients while the infection was active and tracked those patients longitudinally over the course of disease. Whole blood was collected in K2EDTA tubes by collaborating institutions according to the institutions' own protocols. For TCRbeta analysis, collaborator samples were shipped as frozen whole blood, as isolated PBMCs, or as DNA extracted from either sample type. On this clone itself: Its antigen is still unknown. Base qualities are not recorded, but no much larger clone differs from it by a single base.

The immunoSEQ Assay, a bias-controlled multiplex PCR, was used to amplify TCRbeta CDR3 regions from genomic DNA. Per the authors' processing: The number of nucleated cells in each sample was estimated from the amplification of reference gene primers within the assay. To quantify the absolute abundance of each unique TCRbeta CDR3 rearrangement, sequence reads were collapsed and filtered. For each sample, productive Simpson clonality was calculated as the square root of Simpson's diversity index across productive rearrangements. Imported from immuneACCESS, the table was reduced by TCRdb to in-frame sequences with V and J called. These copies leave out some clones; in studies compared against another copy, an unresolved V gene accounts for under half, and the cause of the remainder is not known. The V and J calls and clone size were taken over from that table, and D and trimming were inferred from the DNA. The sample records about 180,000 clones, roughly 84% of which are singletons. Together, the top ten hold roughly 18% of the sample.

V is clipped by 1 base and J by 1 base, and the sequence between their germline boundaries is 23 bases long. Based on the germline V gene, the CDR1 and CDR2 sequences are SGHTA and FQGNSA. The CDR3 goes from the cysteine to the phenylalanine over 19 residues. The entry retains the CDR3 DNA only, 57 bases that are in frame from base 1. The sample comprised peripheral blood. The source is a person aged 65 to 79 with COVID-19, enrolled during active disease. The sequence links TRBV7-2 to TRBJ2-7; the D gene is not confidently resolved. The DNA reads as follows: TGTGCCAGCAGCTTAGGTCCCCTAGTGTCGGCTTTTAAGTCCTACGAGCAGTACTTC. This gives the protein CASSLGPLVSAFKSYEQYF.